This paragraph covers one TCR beta chain sequence. Its target is unknown. Partitioning of CD4+ cells yielded a CD45RA+ naive subset and a CD45RA-negative memory subset. The V gene lost 3 bases and the J gene lost 3 bases, with 8 bases spanning the gap. CDR1 is SGHAT, CDR2 FQNNGV, per germline. The CDR3 length is 13 residues. The data were produced by immunoSEQ multiplex PCR, yet TCRdb's version contains in-frame clones alone and is incomplete. The data show more than 1,200,000 clones, 98% seen once. This record comes from a study of shared clonotypes between healthy human individuals. Findings and caveats of the study: All-four-donor shared clonotypes had higher generation probabilities than non-shared clonotypes did. A small donor pool kept down the genetic and exposure-history diversity that was represented.

This clonotype originated in a young man in good health. The specimen was naive CD4+ T cells sorted from blood. Subset defined: CD45RA+ positively selected. V and J are TRBV11-2 and TRBJ1-1; D gene ambiguous. The chain's CDR3 is CASSFGRYTEAFF. CDR3 nucleotide sequence: TGTGCCAGCAGCTTCGGGAGGTACACTGAAGCTTTCTTT.